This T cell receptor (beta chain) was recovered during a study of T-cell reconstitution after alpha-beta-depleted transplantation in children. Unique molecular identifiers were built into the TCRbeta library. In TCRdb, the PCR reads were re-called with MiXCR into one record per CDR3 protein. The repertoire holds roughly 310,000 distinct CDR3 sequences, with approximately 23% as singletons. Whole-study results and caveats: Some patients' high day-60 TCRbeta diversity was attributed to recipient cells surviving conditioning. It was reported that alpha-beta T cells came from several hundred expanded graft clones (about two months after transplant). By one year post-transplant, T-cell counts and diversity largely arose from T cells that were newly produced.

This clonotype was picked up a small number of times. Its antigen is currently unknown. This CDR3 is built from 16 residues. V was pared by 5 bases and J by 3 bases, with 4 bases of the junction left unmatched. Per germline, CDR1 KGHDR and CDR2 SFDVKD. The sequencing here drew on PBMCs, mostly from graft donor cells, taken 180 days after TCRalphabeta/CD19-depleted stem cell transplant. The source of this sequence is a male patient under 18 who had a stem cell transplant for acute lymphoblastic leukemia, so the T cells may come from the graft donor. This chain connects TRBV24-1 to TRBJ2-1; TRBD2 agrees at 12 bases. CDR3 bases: TGTGCCACCAGTGGTGCTAGCGGGAGGGGCTACAATGAGCAGTTCTTC. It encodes CATSGASGRGYNEQFF.